These T cell receptor beta chains were read from a single sample in a study of radiotherapy plus CTLA-4 blockade in lung cancer. Sequenced by immunoSEQ multiplex PCR; TCRdb stores in-frame clones only, minus some. This sample has roughly 90,000 clones; around 80% occur once, and the top ten carry roughly 25%. The sequencing used peripheral blood, collected from a patient treated with radiotherapy plus ipilimumab. The receptors here all came from a human donor with non-small cell lung cancer that progressed on radiotherapy plus ipilimumab. Both conserved end residues are part of each CDR3. Each record gives: D gene, clone size, V gene, J gene, CDR3 protein, CDR3 DNA. D genes are given only for firm matches. Not every row has a clone size; where given, it reads once, few, many or a size class.

>-|-|TRBV27|TRBJ1-3
CASSPNSGNTIYF
TGTGCCAGCAGTCCCAACTCTGGAAACACCATATATTTT
>TRBD2|-|TRBV7-2|TRBJ2-7
CASSSTGGSGRYEQYF
TGTGCCAGCAGCTCGACGGGAGGTAGCGGGAGGTACGAGCAGTACTTC
>-|-|TRBV6-5|TRBJ2-3
CASRRADTQYF
TGTGCCAGCAGAAGGGCAGATACGCAGTATTTT
>-|-|TRBV7-2|TRBJ2-1
CASSLGVRSYQSNEQFF
TGTGCCAGCAGCTTAGGAGTCCGGTCCTACCAATCCAATGAGCAGTTCTTC
>-|-|TRBV10-1|TRBJ1-5
CASSDSSNQPQHF
TGCGCCAGCAGTGACTCTAGCAATCAGCCCCAGCATTTT
>-|-|TRBV1|TRBJ2-3
CTSSQVTLAGGPLTDTQYF
TGCACCAGCAGCCAAGTAACACTAGCGGGAGGGCCTCTAACAGATACGCAGTATTTT
>-|-|TRBV15|TRBJ1-5
CATSRVGRGNNQPQHF
TGTGCCACCAGCAGAGTAGGCAGGGGAAACAATCAGCCCCAGCATTTT
>TRBD1|many|TRBV7-9|TRBJ1-3
CASSFGQGGHTIYF
TGTGCCAGCAGCTTTGGACAGGGTGGGCACACCATATATTTT
>TRBD2|-|TRBV5-1|TRBJ2-5
CASSLVPGGGETQYF
TGCGCCAGCAGCTTGGTTCCGGGAGGGGGGGAGACCCAGTACTTC
>TRBD2|-|TRBV6-1|TRBJ2-3
CASSDGLGKSTDTQYF
TGTGCCAGCAGTGACGGACTAGGGAAAAGCACAGATACGCAGTATTTT
>-|-|TRBV28|TRBJ1-5
CASRFGGMGNQPQHF
TGTGCCAGCAGATTCGGGGGCATGGGCAATCAGCCCCAGCATTTT
>TRBD2|few|TRBV6-6|TRBJ2-1
CASMRERSYNEQFF
TGTGCCAGCATGCGGGAGAGGTCCTACAATGAGCAGTTCTTC
>TRBD1|-|TRBV5-1|TRBJ2-3
CASSLGWDSSDTQYF
TGCGCCAGCAGCTTGGGCTGGGACAGCTCAGATACGCAGTATTTT
>-|-|TRBV7-3|TRBJ1-1
CASSLSLGAEAFF
TGTGCCAGCAGCTTATCGCTGGGCGCTGAAGCTTTCTTT
>TRBD1|-|TRBV2|TRBJ2-3
CASNGQGGTDTQYF
TGTGCCAGCAACGGACAGGGGGGAACAGATACGCAGTATTTT
>-|-|TRBV7-3|TRBJ1-5
CASSLGGQPNQPQHF
TGTGCCAGCAGCTTAGGCGGACAACCCAATCAGCCCCAGCATTTT
>-|-|TRBV18|TRBJ1-4
CASSPLDVRANEKLFF
TGTGCCAGCTCACCTCTAGATGTTCGGGCTAATGAAAAACTGTTTTTT
>TRBD2|-|TRBV9|TRBJ2-1
CASSESGGLNNNEQFF
TGTGCCAGCAGCGAGTCGGGGGGACTCAATAACAATGAGCAGTTCTTC
>TRBD2|-|TRBV5-1|TRBJ2-3
CASRDAGGTDTQYF
TGCGCCAGCCGGGACGCGGGAGGGACAGATACGCAGTATTTT
>-|-|TRBV2|TRBJ1-1
CASSDENTEAFF
TGTGCCAGCAGTGATGAGAACACTGAAGCTTTCTTT
>-|-|TRBV11-2|TRBJ1-2
CASSPTGVYGYTF
TGTGCCAGCAGCCCAACAGGAGTCTATGGCTACACCTTC
>-|few|TRBV28|TRBJ1-5
CASSLRRAGQPQHF
TGTGCCAGCAGCCTAAGGAGGGCGGGTCAGCCCCAGCATTTT
>TRBD2|-|TRBV18|TRBJ2-5
CASSPPGAGGQETQYF
TGTGCCAGCTCACCCCCTGGAGCGGGAGGACAAGAGACCCAGTACTTC
>-|-|TRBV5-1|TRBJ1-3
CASSFEGYSGNTIYF
TGCGCCAGCAGCTTCGAAGGTTATTCTGGAAACACCATATATTTT
>TRBD1|-|TRBV6-1|TRBJ1-2
CASTPTGLSGYTF
TGTGCCAGCACCCCGACAGGGTTGAGCGGCTACACCTTC
>TRBD1|-|TRBV2|TRBJ2-7
CASSVGTGGNEQYF
TGTGCCAGCAGTGTAGGGACAGGGGGCAACGAGCAGTACTTC
>-|few|TRBV15|TRBJ2-1
CATSRVRGGRTYNEQFF
TGTGCCACCAGCAGAGTCCGTGGGGGGAGAACCTACAATGAGCAGTTCTTC
>-|few|TRBV15|TRBJ2-1
CATSNLVSSNEQFF
TGTGCCACCAGCAACCTTGTCTCTAGCAATGAGCAGTTCTTC
>-|-|TRBV7-9|TRBJ2-7
CASSFDSYSYEQYF
TGTGCCAGCAGCTTTGACAGTTACTCCTACGAGCAGTACTTC
>TRBD1|-|TRBV19|TRBJ1-1
CASSRYGTGLNTEAFF
TGTGCCAGTAGTCGGTACGGGACAGGTTTGAACACTGAAGCTTTCTTT
>TRBD2|few|TRBV10-3|TRBJ2-1
CAISGTSRTYNEQFF
TGTGCCATCAGTGGGACTAGCCGTACCTACAATGAGCAGTTCTTC